This T cell receptor (beta chain) was recorded in a study of response to subunit inactivated influenza vaccine. For this clonotype: What it binds is not known.

From the RT-PCR reads, TCRdb called clonotypes with MiXCR, one entry per CDR3 protein. The data contain about 310,000 distinct CDR3 sequences, over 20% of them seen just once; the ten biggest clones take up about a tenth. Overall study results and limits: Seasonal influenza vaccination, on each occasion, was suggested by the authors to recruit few new T cells.

Trimming removed 4 bases from V and 2 bases from J; junction bases left unmatched: 10. The CDR3 sequence is 15 residues long. Germline V lookup: CDR1 SQVTM, CDR2 ANQGSEA. This chain connects TRBV29-1 to TRBJ2-7; 8 positions agree with TRBD1. The material sequenced was PBMCs from blood, taken about 20 months after vaccination. The origin of this receptor is a man aged 50 to 75 who received an inactivated influenza vaccine. The DNA for the CDR3 is TGCAGCGTTGCCTACGGGCAGGGGGCCACCTACGAGCAGTACTTC. This gives the protein CSVAYGQGATYEQYF.